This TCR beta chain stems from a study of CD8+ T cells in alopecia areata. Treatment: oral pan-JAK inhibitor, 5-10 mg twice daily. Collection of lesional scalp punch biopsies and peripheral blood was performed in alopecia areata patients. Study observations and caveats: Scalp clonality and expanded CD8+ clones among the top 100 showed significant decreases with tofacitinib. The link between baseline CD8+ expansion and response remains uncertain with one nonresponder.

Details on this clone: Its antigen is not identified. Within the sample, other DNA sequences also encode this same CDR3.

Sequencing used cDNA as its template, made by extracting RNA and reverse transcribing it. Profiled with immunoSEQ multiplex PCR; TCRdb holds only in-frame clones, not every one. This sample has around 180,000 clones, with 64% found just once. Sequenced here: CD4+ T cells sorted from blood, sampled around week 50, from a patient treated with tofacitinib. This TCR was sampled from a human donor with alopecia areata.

This CDR3 reads CSVGRRDYGYTF. As DNA, the CDR3 is TGCAGCGTTGGCCGCAGGGACTATGGCTACACCTTC. The chain employs TRBV29-1 and TRBJ1-2; a weak D match, TRBD1 (5 bases). The germline gives CDR1 SQVTM, CDR2 ANQGSEA. The V and J ends lost 4 bases and 3 bases respectively, with 9 bases between them. This CDR3 is 12 amino acids long.